A single T cell receptor (beta chain) is shown here with its context. What it binds is unknown. The data originate from a study of OX40 agonist ivuxolimab in advanced cancers. Looking at the study overall: Under the entry rules, prior anti-PD-1, anti-PD-L1 or anti-CTLA-4 therapy was allowed, and around 36% had some. Study-wide findings and caveats: At 0.1-3.0 mg/kg, partial responders had clonal expansion among the lowest observed. Some nonresponders additionally presented with little normalized T-cell clonal expansion.

Assay used: immunoSEQ multiplex PCR; TCRdb lists only in-frame clones, some missing. Among approximately 70,000 clones, about 93% were seen once, and the ten largest hold 4.5% to 7.5%. V lost 2 bases to trimming and J lost 5 bases, with 10 bases between them. CDR3 length equals 13 residues. Germline values: CDR1 LGHNA, CDR2 YNFKEQ. This specimen was CD4+ or CD8+ T cells sorted from blood, taken in a trial of the OX40 agonist ivuxolimab. This clonotype was sampled from an adult with an advanced solid tumor such as melanoma, head and neck, liver or kidney cancer. V is TRBV4-2 and J is TRBJ2-7, with D possibly being TRBD2 (5 bases). CDR3 residues: CASSQNLGDEQYF. The CDR3, as DNA: TGTGCCAGCAGCCAAAATCTCGGGGACGAGCAGTACTTC.